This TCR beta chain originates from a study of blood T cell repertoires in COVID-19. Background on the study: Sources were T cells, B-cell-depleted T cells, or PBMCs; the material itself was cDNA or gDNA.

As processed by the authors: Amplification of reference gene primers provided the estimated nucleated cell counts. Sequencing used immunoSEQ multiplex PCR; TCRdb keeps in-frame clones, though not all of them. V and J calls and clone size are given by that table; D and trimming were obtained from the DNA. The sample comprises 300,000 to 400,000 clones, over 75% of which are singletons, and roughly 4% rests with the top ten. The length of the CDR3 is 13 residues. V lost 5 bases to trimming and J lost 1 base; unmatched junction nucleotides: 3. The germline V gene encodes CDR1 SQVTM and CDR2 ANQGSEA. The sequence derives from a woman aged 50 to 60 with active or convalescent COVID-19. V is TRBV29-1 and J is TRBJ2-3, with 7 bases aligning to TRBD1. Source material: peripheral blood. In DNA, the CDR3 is TGCAGCGTTTTGCAGGGGGGCACAGATACGCAGTATTTT. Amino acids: CSVLQGGTDTQYF.